This T cell receptor beta chain was captured by sequencing in a study of Graves' ophthalmopathy and Graves' hyperthyroidism. The starting material, around 9.3 ml of fresh peripheral blood, provided the PBMCs. For repertoire sequencing, the TCR beta CDR3 regions were amplified from RNA transcripts. HTBI primers primed a first-round RT-PCR, and a second-round multiplex PCR followed. TCRdb re-analysed the multiplex PCR reads in MiXCR, keeping a single row per CDR3 protein. The sample has about 620,000 distinct CDR3 sequences, around a fifth seen once. This clonotype was seen ten or more times. Sequencing was carried out using peripheral blood. This sequence was found in a woman aged 18-29 years with stable Graves' hyperthyroidism. Some clones in this sample may be carry-over from other donors' samples.

The CDR3 nucleotides are TGCAGTGCCATAGATAGTCTGACAGCCTACGAGCAGTACTTC. Protein: CSAIDSLTAYEQYF. The chain uses TRBV20-1 and TRBJ2-7; possibly TRBD1 for D (5 bases). This CDR3 has 14 amino acids. V was clipped by 6 bases and J by 2 bases, with 17 bases between them. From germline, CDR1 is DFQATT and CDR2 SNEGSKA (reference sequence).